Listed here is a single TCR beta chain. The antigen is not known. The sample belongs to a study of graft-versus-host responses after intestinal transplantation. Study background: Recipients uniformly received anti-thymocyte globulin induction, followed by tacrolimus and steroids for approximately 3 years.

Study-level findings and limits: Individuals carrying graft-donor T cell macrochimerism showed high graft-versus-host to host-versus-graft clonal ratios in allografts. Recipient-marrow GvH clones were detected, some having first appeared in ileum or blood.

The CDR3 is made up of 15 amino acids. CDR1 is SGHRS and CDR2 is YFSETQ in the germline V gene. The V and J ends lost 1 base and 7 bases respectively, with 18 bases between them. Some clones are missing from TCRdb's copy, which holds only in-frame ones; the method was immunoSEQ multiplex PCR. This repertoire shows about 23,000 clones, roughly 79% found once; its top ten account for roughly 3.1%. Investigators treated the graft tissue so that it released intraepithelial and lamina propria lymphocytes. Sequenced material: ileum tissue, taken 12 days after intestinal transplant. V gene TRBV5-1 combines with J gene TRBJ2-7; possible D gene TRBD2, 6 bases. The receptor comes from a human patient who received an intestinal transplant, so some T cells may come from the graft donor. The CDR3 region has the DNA TGCGCCAGCAGCTTGAAGGCCAGACGGACTACGGAGCAGTACTTC. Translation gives CASSLKARRTTEQYF.